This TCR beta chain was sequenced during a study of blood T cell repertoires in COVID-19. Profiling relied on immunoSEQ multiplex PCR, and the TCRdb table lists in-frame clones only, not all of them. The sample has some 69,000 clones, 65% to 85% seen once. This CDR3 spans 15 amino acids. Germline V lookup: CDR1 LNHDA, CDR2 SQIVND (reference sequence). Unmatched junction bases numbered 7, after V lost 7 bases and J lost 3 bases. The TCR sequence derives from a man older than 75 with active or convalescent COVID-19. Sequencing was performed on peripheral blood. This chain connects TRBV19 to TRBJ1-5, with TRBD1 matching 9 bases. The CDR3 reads CASKRGQGANQPQHF. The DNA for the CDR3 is TGTGCCAGTAAAAGGGGACAGGGTGCCAATCAGCCCCAGCATTTT. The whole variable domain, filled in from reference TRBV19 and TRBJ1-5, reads DGGITQSPKYLFRKEGQNVTLSCEQNLNHDAMYWYRQDPGQGLRLIYYSQIVNDFQKGDIAEGYSVSREKKESFPLTVTSAQKNPTAFYLCASKRGQGANQPQHFGDGTRLSIL.